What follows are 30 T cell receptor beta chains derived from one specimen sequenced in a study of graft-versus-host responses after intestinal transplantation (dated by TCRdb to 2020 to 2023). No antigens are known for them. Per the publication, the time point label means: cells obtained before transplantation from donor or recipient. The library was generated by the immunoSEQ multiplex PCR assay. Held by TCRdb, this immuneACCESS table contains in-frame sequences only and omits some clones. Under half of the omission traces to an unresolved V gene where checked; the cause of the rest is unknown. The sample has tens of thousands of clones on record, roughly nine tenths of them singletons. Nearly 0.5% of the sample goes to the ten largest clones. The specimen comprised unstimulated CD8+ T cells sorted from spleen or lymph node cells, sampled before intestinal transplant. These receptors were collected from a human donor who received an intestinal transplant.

The CDR3 here is CASSPFPRGISYNEQFF. CDR3 bases: TGCGCCAGCAGCCCTTTCCCACGAGGAATCTCCTACAATGAGCAGTTCTTC. The chain combines TRBV4-1 with TRBJ2-1; no clear D. V shed 4 bases and J shed 0 bases, with 16 bases lying between them. The CDR3 length is 17 residues. Germline V gene data show CDR1 as MGHRA and CDR2 as YSYEKL.

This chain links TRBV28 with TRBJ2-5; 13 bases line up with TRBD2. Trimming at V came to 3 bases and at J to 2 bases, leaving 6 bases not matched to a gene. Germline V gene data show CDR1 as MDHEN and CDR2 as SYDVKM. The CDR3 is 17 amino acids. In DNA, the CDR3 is TGTGCCAGCAGTTTGGGGACTAGCGGGATTCTTCAAGAGACCCAGTACTTC. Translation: CASSLGTSGILQETQYF.

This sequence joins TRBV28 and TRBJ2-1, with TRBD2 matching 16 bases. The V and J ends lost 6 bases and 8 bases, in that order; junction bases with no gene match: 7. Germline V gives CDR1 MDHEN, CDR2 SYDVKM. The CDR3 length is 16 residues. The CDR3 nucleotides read TGTGCCAGCAGCTCAGGGACTAGCGGGAGGGGGTATGAGCAGTTCTTC. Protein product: CASSSGTSGRGYEQFF.

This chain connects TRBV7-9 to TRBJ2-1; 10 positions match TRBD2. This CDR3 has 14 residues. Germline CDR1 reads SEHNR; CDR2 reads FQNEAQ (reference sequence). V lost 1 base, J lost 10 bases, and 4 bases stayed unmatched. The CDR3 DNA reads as TGTGCCAGCAGCTTAGTACTAGCGGGAATCGAGCAGTTCTTC. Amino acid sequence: CASSLVLAGIEQFF. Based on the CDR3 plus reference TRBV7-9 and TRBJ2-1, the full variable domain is DTGVSQNPRHKITKRGQNVTFRCDPISEHNRLYWYRQTLGQGPEFLTYFQNEAQLEKSRLLSDRFSAERPKGSFSTLEIQRTEQGDSAMYLCASSLVLAGIEQFFGPGTRLTVL.

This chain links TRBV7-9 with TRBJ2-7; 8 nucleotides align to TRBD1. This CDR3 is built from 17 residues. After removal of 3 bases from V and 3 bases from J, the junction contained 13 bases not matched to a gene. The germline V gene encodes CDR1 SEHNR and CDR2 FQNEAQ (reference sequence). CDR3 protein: CASSFLTDPGGRYEQYF. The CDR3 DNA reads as TGTGCCAGCAGCTTTCTAACCGATCCAGGGGGCCGCTACGAGCAGTACTTC.

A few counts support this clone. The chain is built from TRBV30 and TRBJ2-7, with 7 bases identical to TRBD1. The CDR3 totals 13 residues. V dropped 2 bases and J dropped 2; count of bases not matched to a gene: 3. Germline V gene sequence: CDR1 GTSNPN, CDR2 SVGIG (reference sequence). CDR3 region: CAWSLGQTYEQYF. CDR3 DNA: TGTGCCTGGAGTTTGGGACAGACCTACGAGCAGTACTTC.

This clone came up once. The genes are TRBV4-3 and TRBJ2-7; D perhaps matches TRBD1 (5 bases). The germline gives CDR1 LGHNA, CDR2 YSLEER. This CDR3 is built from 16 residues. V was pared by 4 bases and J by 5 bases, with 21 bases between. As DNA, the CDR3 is TGCGCCAGCAGCCTAAAGTCCCCCCCAGGGTATGACGAGCAGTACTTC. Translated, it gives CASSLKSPPGYDEQYF.

Here the CDR3 DNA reads TGTGCCAGTAGTATTGGGACACTTACCTACGAGCAGTACTTC. The encoded protein is CASSIGTLTYEQYF. The chain employs TRBV19 and TRBJ2-7; a weak D match, TRBD1 (6 bases). Germline V gene lookup returns CDR1 LNHDA and CDR2 SQIVND (reference sequence). Trimming removed 3 bases at V and 2 bases at J, with 11 bases between. The CDR3 covers 14 residues.

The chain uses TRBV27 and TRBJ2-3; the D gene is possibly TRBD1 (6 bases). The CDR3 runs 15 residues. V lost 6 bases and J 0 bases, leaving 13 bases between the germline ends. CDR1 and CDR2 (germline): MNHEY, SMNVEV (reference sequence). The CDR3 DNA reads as TGTGCCAGCAGCCCCGGACAGTGGAGCACAGATACGCAGTATTTT. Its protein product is CASSPGQWSTDTQYF.

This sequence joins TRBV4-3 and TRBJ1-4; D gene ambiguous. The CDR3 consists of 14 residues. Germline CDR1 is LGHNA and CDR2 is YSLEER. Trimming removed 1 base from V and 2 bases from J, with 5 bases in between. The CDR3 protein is CASSQVATNEKLFF. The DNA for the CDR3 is TGCGCCAGCAGCCAAGTTGCGACTAATGAAAAACTGTTTTTT.

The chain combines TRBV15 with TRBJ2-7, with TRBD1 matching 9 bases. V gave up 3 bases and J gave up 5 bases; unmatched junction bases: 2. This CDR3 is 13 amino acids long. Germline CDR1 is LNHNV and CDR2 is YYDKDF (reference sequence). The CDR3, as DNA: TGTGCCACCAGCAGCCGGGACAGGGACGAGCAGTACTTC. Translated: CATSSRDRDEQYF.

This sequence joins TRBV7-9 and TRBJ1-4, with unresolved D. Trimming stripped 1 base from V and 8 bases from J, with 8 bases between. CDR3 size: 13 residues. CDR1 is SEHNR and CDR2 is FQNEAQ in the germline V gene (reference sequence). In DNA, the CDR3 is TGTGCCAGCAGCTTAGTTCTCGGGGAAAAACTGTTTTTT. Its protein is CASSLVLGEKLFF.

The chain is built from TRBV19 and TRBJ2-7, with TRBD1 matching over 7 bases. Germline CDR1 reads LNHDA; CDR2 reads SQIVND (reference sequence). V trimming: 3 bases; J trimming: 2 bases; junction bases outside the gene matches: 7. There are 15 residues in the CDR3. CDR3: CASSIAGTATYEQYF. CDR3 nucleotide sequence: TGTGCCAGTAGTATCGCCGGGACAGCCACCTACGAGCAGTACTTC.

The CDR3: CASRNGTSGLRTYNEQFF. In nucleotides, the CDR3 is TGTGCCAGCAGGAATGGGACTAGCGGCCTGAGAACCTACAATGAGCAGTTCTTC. The chain couples TRBV5-5 to TRBJ2-1, with 11 bases that match TRBD2. Germline V gene lookup returns CDR1 SGHKS and CDR2 YYEKEE (reference sequence). The CDR3 is made up of 18 amino acids. V shed 5 bases and J 2 bases; nucleotides not matched to a gene: 12.

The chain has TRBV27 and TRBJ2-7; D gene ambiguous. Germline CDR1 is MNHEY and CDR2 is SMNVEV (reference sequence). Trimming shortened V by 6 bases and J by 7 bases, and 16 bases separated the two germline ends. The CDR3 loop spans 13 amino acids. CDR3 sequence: CASSHLGGGEQYF. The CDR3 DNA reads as TGTGCCAGCAGCCATCTCGGCGGTGGGGAGCAGTACTTC.

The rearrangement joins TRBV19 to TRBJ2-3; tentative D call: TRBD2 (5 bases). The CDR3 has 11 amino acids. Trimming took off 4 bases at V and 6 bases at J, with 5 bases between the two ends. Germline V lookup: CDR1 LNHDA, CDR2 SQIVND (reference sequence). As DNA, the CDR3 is TGTGCCAGTAGTACGGGGGATACGCAGTATTTT. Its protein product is CASSTGDTQYF.

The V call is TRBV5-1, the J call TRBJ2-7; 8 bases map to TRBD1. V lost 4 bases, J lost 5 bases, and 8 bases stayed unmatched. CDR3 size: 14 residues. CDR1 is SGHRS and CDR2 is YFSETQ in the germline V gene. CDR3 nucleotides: TGCGCCAGCAGCCCGGGACAGGAAGTCAACGAGCAGTACTTC. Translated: CASSPGQEVNEQYF.

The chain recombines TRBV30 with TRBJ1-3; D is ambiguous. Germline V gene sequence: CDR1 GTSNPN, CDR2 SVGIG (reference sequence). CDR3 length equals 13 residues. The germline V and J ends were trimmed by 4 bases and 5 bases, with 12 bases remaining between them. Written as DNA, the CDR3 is TGTGCCTGGATCGAGGTTTGGAGAAACACCATATATTTT. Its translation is CAWIEVWRNTIYF.

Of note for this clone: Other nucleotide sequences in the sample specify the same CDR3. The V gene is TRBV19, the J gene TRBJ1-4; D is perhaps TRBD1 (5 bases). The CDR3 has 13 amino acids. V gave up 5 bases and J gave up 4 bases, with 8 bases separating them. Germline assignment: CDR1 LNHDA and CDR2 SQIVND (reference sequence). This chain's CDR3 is CASSRQGNEKLFF. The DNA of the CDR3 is TGTGCCAGTAGTCGTCAGGGTAATGAAAAACTGTTTTTT.

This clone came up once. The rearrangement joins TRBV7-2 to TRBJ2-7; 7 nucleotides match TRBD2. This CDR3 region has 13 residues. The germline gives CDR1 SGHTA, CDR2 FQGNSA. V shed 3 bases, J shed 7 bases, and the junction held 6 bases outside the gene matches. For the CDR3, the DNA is TGTGCCAGCAGCTTTTCGGGGGGTTGGGAGCAGTACTTC. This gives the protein CASSFSGGWEQYF.

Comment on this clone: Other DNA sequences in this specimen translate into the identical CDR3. CDR3 protein: CASSSGTGADSYNSPLHF. CDR3 sequence (DNA): TGTGCCAGCAGCTCCGGAACAGGGGCCGACTCCTATAATTCACCCCTCCACTTT. This chain joins TRBV11-2 and TRBJ1-6; 7 positions agree with TRBD1. The germline gives CDR1 SGHAT, CDR2 FQNNGV. The CDR3 loop spans 18 amino acids. V trimming: 4 bases; J trimming: 0 bases; junction bases outside the gene matches: 9.

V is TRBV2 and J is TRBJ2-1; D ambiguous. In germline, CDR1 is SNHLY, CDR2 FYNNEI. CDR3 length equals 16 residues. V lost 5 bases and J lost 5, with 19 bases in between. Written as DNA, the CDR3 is TGTGCCAGCAGTTACTTTCTAGTGGTCCAGAACAATGAGCAGTTCTTC. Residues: CASSYFLVVQNNEQFF.

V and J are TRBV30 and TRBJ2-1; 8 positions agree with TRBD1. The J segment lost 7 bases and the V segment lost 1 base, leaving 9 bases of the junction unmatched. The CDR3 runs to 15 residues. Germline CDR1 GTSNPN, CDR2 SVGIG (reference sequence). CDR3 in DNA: TGTGCCTGGAGTGATGGGGCAGGGGGCCAGAATGAGCAGTTCTTC. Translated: CAWSDGAGGQNEQFF.

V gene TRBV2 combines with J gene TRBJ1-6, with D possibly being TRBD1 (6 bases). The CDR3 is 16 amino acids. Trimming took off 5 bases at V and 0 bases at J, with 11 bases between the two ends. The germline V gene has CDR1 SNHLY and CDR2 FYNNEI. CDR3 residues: CASSYTGSSYNSPLHF. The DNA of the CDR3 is TGTGCCAGCAGTTATACAGGGAGCTCCTATAATTCACCCCTCCACTTT.

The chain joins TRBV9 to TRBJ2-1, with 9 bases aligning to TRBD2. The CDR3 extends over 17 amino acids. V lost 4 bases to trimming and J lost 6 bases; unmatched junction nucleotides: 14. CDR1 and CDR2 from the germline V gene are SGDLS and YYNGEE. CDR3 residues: CASSTRPGGGALNEQFF. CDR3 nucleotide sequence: TGTGCCAGCAGCACTAGACCAGGCGGGGGGGCCCTCAATGAGCAGTTCTTC.

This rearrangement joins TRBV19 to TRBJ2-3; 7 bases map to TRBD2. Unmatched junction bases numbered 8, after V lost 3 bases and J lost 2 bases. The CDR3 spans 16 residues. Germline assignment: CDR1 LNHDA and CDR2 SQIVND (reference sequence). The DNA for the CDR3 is TGTGCCAGTAGTATGCGTCTGGCGGGGGACACAGATACGCAGTATTTT. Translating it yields CASSMRLAGDTDTQYF.

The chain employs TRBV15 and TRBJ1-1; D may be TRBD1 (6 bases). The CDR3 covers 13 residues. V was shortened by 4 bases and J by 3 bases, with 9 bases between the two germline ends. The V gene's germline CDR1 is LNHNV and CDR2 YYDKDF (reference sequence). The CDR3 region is CATSNGQHTEAFF. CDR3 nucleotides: TGTGCCACCAGCAACGGACAGCACACTGAAGCTTTCTTT.

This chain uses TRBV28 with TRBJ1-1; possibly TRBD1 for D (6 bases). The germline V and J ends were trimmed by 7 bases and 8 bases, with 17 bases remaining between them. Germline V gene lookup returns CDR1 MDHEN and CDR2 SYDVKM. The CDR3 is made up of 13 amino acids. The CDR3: CASTTWGGREAFF. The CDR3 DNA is TGTGCCAGCACAACATGGGGGGGCAGGGAAGCTTTCTTT. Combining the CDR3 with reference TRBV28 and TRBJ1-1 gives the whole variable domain DVKVTQSSRYLVKRTGEKVFLECVQDMDHENMFWYRQDPGLGLRLIYFSYDVKMKEKGDIPEGYSVSREKKERFSLILESASTNQTSMYLCASTTWGGREAFFGQGTRLTVV.

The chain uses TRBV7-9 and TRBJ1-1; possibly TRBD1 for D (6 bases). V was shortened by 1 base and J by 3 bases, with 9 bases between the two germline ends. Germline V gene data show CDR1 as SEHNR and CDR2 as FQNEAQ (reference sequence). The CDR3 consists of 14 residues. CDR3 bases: TGTGCCAGCAGCTTAGTACAGGGTTACACTGAAGCTTTCTTT. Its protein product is CASSLVQGYTEAFF.

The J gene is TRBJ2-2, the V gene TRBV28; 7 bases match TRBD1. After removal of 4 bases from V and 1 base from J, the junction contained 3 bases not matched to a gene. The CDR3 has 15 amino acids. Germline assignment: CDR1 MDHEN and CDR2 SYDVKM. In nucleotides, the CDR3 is TGTGCCAGCAGTTCCTGGACAGGGAACACCGGGGAGCTGTTTTTT. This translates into CASSSWTGNTGELFF. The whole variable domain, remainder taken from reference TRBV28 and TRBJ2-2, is DVKVTQSSRYLVKRTGEKVFLECVQDMDHENMFWYRQDPGLGLRLIYFSYDVKMKEKGDIPEGYSVSREKKERFSLILESASTNQTSMYLCASSSWTGNTGELFFGEGSRLTVL.